Reported below is one TCR beta chain. Germline lookup yields CDR1 SGHRS and CDR2 YFSETQ. This CDR3 is built from 16 residues. V was trimmed by 0 bases and J by 2 bases, leaving 15 bases between them. This record comes from a study of Ad26.COV2.S vaccination and SARS-CoV-2 variants. Only in-frame clones appear in the TCRdb table, and some are missing; sequencing was by immunoSEQ multiplex PCR. The sample holds 380,000 or so clones; roughly 90% are singletons and the top ten take 6.4%. Treatment denoted: roughly 20 received Ad26.COV2.S at low or high dose, single or two shots; about five received placebo; per-sample allocation not given. After the first vaccine or placebo injection, samples were drawn on day 63.

The receptor was isolated from a person aged 18-65 years who received the Ad26.COV2.S COVID-19 vaccine or a placebo. The chain links TRBV5-1 to TRBJ2-7; the D call may be TRBD1 or TRBD2 (5 bases each). This specimen consisted of peripheral blood, obtained in a trial of Ad26.COV2.S vaccine versus placebo. Here the CDR3 DNA reads TGCGCCAGCAGCTTGGCTACTGGGACGGCGGCCTACGAGCAGTACTTC. Translation gives CASSLATGTAAYEQYF.